This TCR beta chain was recovered during a study of blood T cell repertoires in COVID-19. In the study overall: Nucleic acid was either cDNA or gDNA, and it came from T cells, B-cell-depleted T cells, or PBMCs.

This clone was picked up a small number of times. Per the original data handling: The authors estimated nucleated cell counts from reference gene primer amplification. Here immunoSEQ multiplex PCR was the method, and the copy in TCRdb shows in-frame clones only, minus some. D and trimming were read from the DNA, whereas the V and J calls and clone size are those reported in that table. The repertoire has approximately 160,000 clones, over 80% of them found once; the top ten carry about a tenth. The source of this sequence is a woman aged 80 or over with active or convalescent COVID-19. Sequencing was carried out using peripheral blood.

CDR3 in DNA: TGCGCCAGCAGCCCCACAGGGGGCGGGACCGGGGAGCTGTTTTTT. This sequence encodes CASSPTGGGTGELFF. The chain carries TRBV4-1 and TRBJ2-2; 9 bases are a match to TRBD1. V shed 4 bases, J shed 5 bases, and the junction held 5 bases outside the gene matches. Germline loops: CDR1 MGHRA, CDR2 YSYEKL. The CDR3 runs 15 residues.